The next 32 T cell receptor beta chains were all read from a single sample in a study of Tregs in tolerant kidney transplant recipients. Produced via immunoSEQ multiplex PCR; TCRdb's table is partial and in-frame only. The table lists about 72,000 clones, roughly 89% of them singletons. Source: CD8+ T cells from blood, taken before the transplant. Receptor source: a human donor who received a combined kidney and bone marrow transplant.

The chain carries TRBV6-1 and TRBJ1-5; unclear D gene. The CDR3 is 14 amino acids. The germline gives CDR1 MNHNS, CDR2 SASEGT. V lost 5 bases and J lost 4, with 12 bases in between. The CDR3 coding sequence is TGTGCCAGCAGTAAGGTTGGAGGAAATCAGCCCCAGCATTTT. Translation gives CASSKVGGNQPQHF.

The rearrangement joins TRBV6-1 to TRBJ2-3, with D possibly TRBD2 on 7 matching bases. The germline V gene encodes CDR1 MNHNS and CDR2 SASEGT. Deletions cut 2 bases from V and 4 bases from J, with 28 bases between. CDR3 length: 20 residues. CDR3 loop: CASSERGGLVRIGGADTQYF. CDR3 DNA sequence: TGTGCCAGCAGTGAAAGGGGGGGTTTGGTTCGGATAGGGGGAGCAGATACGCAGTATTTT.

The chain is built from TRBV27 and TRBJ1-1, with 8 bases lining up with TRBD1. V trimming: 3 bases; J trimming: 4 bases; junction bases outside the gene matches: 4. CDR1 and CDR2 from the germline V gene are MNHEY and SMNVEV (reference sequence). The CDR3 loop spans 14 amino acids. CDR3 coding DNA: TGTGCCAGCAGTTTTAGACAGGGGTTCACTGAAGCTTTCTTT. This sequence encodes CASSFRQGFTEAFF.

The V call is TRBV10-1, the J call TRBJ1-4, with 10 bases lining up with TRBD1. With V trimmed by 0 bases and J by 4 bases, 2 bases remained unmatched. The CDR3 consists of 16 residues. Germline V gene lookup returns CDR1 WNHNN and CDR2 SYGVQD (reference sequence). CDR3: CASSESGQGVNEKLFF. CDR3 coding DNA: TGCGCCAGCAGTGAGTCCGGACAGGGGGTTAATGAAAAACTGTTTTTT.

The chain has TRBV4-1 and TRBJ2-7; 9 positions agree with TRBD1. Germline trimming cut 2 bases from V and 3 bases from J; bases unmatched to any gene: 11. The CDR3 spans 17 residues. Germline CDR1 and CDR2: MGHRA and YSYEKL. Here the CDR3 DNA reads TGCGCCAGCAGCCAATCTTCTGGGACAGGGATGGTCTACGAGCAGTACTTC. As protein: CASSQSSGTGMVYEQYF.

This chain connects TRBV7-9 to TRBJ2-7, with TRBD1 identical over 8 bases. CDR3 length: 15 residues. In germline, CDR1 is SEHNR, CDR2 FQNEAQ (reference sequence). J gave up 1 base and V 5 bases, and 7 bases lay outside the gene matches. This CDR3 reads CASSQSGTGSYEQYF. The CDR3, as DNA: TGTGCCAGCAGCCAATCCGGGACAGGTTCCTACGAGCAGTACTTC.

This chain connects TRBV7-6 to TRBJ1-4; the match to TRBD1 covers 8 bases. V lost 5 bases and J lost 7; bases outside the gene matches: 15. The CDR3 length is 17 residues. Germline V CDR1 and CDR2: SGHVS, FNYEAQ. The chain's CDR3 is CASSPYRLRGRGEKLFF. For the CDR3, the DNA is TGTGCCAGCAGCCCCTATCGCCTCAGGGGGCGGGGTGAAAAACTGTTTTTT.

The chain links TRBV10-3 to TRBJ2-3, with D maybe TRBD2 (7 bases). Trimming took 6 bases from V and 3 from J, leaving 19 bases between them. Germline V gives CDR1 ENHRY, CDR2 SYGVKD. This CDR3 is 16 amino acids long. The CDR3 DNA follows: TGTGCCATCAGCGAGCCCGCGGGGGCGGTGACAGATACGCAGTATTTT. It is translated as CAISEPAGAVTDTQYF.

The J gene is TRBJ1-3, the V gene TRBV27; 9 bases align to TRBD1. Germline-derived CDR1 and CDR2 are MNHEY and SMNVEV (reference sequence). The CDR3 has 13 residues. Losses at the gene ends were 5 bases for V and 16 bases for J; bases not matched to a gene: 12. The CDR3 loop reads CASSPGIGQGWYF. In DNA, the CDR3 is TGTGCCAGCAGTCCGGGTATTGGACAGGGGTGGTATTTT.

This clone was seen a single time. At one end the junction does not follow the germline gene, possibly because of a read error. This chain links TRBV13 with TRBJ2-4; TRBD1 matches 7 bases. The CDR3 is 15 amino acids. Germline V gene sequence: CDR1 PRHDT, CDR2 FYEKMQ (reference sequence). The DNA for the CDR3 is TGTGCCAGCGTCAACAGGGGTCTAGCCCAAAACATTCAGTACTTC. It codes for CASVNRGLAQNIQYF. Filled out from reference TRBV13 and TRBJ2-4, the complete variable domain reads AAGVIQSPRHLIKEKRETATLKCYPIPRHDTVYWYQQGPGQDPQFLISFYEKMQSDKGSIPDRFSAQQFSDYHSELNMSSLELGDSALYFCASVNRGLAQNIQYFGAGTRLSVL.

The chain combines TRBV7-6 with TRBJ2-7; 7 nucleotides match TRBD1. Germline V gene lookup returns CDR1 SGHVS and CDR2 FNYEAQ. V dropped 5 bases and J dropped 2; count of bases not matched to a gene: 9. The CDR3 extends over 15 amino acids. The chain's CDR3 is CASSPYQGDTYEQYF. For the CDR3, the DNA is TGTGCCAGCAGCCCGTACCAGGGGGACACCTACGAGCAGTACTTC. Variable domain in full (rest from reference TRBV7-6 and TRBJ2-7): GAGVSQSPRYKVTKRGQDVALRCDPISGHVSLYWYRQALGQGPEFLTYFNYEAQQDKSGLPNDRFSAERPEGSISTLTIQRTEQRDSAMYRCASSPYQGDTYEQYFGPGTRLTVT.

The V gene is TRBV7-8, the J gene TRBJ1-5, with TRBD1 as a possible D gene (5 bases). There are 16 residues in the CDR3. Germline CDR1 and CDR2: SGHVS and FQNEAQ. Trimming cost V 7 bases and J 3 bases, with 19 bases left between them. The chain's CDR3 is CASTALRGTNNQPQHF. For the CDR3, the DNA is TGTGCCAGCACCGCGCTTCGGGGGACCAACAATCAGCCCCAGCATTTT.

V is TRBV11-3 and J is TRBJ2-2; the D gene is possibly TRBD2 (6 bases). Germline assignment: CDR1 SGHNT and CDR2 YENEEA. Trimming cost V 7 bases and J 4 bases, with 16 bases left between them. The CDR3 is 15 amino acids. The CDR3 region has the DNA TGTGCCAGCATGTACCCTAGCGAGGGCACCGGGGAGCTGTTTTTT. Its protein product is CASMYPSEGTGELFF. The whole variable domain, remainder taken from reference TRBV11-3 and TRBJ2-2, is EAGVVQSPRYKIIEKKQPVAFWCNPISGHNTLYWYLQNLGQGPELLIRYENEEAVDDSQLPKDRFSAERLKGVDSTLKIQPAELGDSAVYLCASMYPSEGTGELFFGEGSRLTVL.

This clone has more than one count but fewer than ten. The chain joins TRBV7-9 to TRBJ2-1; 7 nucleotides line up with TRBD2. The CDR3 is 16 residues long. Trimming took 4 bases from V and 2 from J; bases not matched to a gene: 8. CDR1 and CDR2 (germline): SEHNR, FQNEAQ (reference sequence). CDR3 protein: CASSSPRTSAYNEQFF. The CDR3 region has the DNA TGTGCCAGCAGCTCCCCCCGAACTAGCGCCTACAATGAGCAGTTCTTC.

V gene TRBV11-3 combines with J gene TRBJ1-1, with D possibly TRBD1 on 5 matching bases. Trimming removed 4 bases from V and 4 bases from J, with 16 bases in between. This CDR3 is 15 amino acids long. Germline V CDR1 and CDR2: SGHNT, YENEEA. The CDR3: CASSSMQGWGTEAFF. For the CDR3, the DNA is TGTGCCAGCAGCTCCATGCAGGGATGGGGCACTGAAGCTTTCTTT. Looking up the rest from reference TRBV11-3 and TRBJ1-1 gives the full variable domain: EAGVVQSPRYKIIEKKQPVAFWCNPISGHNTLYWYLQNLGQGPELLIRYENEEAVDDSQLPKDRFSAERLKGVDSTLKIQPAELGDSAVYLCASSSMQGWGTEAFFGQGTRLTVV.

This clone showed up just once. J is TRBJ1-6 and V is TRBV27, with 7 bases that match TRBD1. The CDR3 is made up of 14 amino acids. Trimming took 3 bases from V and 14 from J; bases not matched to a gene: 10. The germline CDR1 and CDR2 sequences are MNHEY and SMNVEV (reference sequence). CDR3 loop: CASSFTGAREALHF. The CDR3 DNA is TGTGCCAGCAGTTTCACAGGGGCCAGGGAGGCCCTCCACTTT.

V gene TRBV7-9 combines with J gene TRBJ2-2; D is possibly TRBD1 (6 bases). CDR3 length: 15 amino acids. V gave up 4 bases and J gave up 0 bases, with 9 bases separating them. Looked up from germline, CDR1 is SEHNR and CDR2 is FQNEAQ (reference sequence). The CDR3: CASSSTGSNTGELFF. As DNA, the CDR3 is TGTGCCAGCAGCTCGACAGGATCGAACACCGGGGAGCTGTTTTTT.

V is TRBV27 and J is TRBJ2-1; 8 bases align to TRBD2. There are 15 residues in the CDR3. Trimming cost V 5 bases and J 7 bases; bases outside gene matches: 10. The germline gives CDR1 MNHEY, CDR2 SMNVEV (reference sequence). The CDR3 region has the DNA TGTGCCAGCAGTATCCTTCCGGGAGGGGGAAATGAGCAGTTCTTC. This gives the protein CASSILPGGGNEQFF.

The rearrangement joins TRBV11-2 to TRBJ2-1, with 15 bases identical to TRBD2. The V segment lost 5 bases and the J segment 4 bases; nucleotides outside the gene matches: 12. Germline loops: CDR1 SGHAT, CDR2 FQNNGV. There are 19 residues in the CDR3. The CDR3 spells CASSPGGGLAGGYYNEQFF. CDR3 DNA sequence: TGTGCCAGCAGCCCCGGCGGGGGACTAGCGGGAGGTTATTACAATGAGCAGTTCTTC.

The rearrangement joins TRBV15 to TRBJ2-7, with TRBD2 as a possible D gene (7 bases). The germline V gene has CDR1 LNHNV and CDR2 YYDKDF (reference sequence). Trimming cost V 1 base and J 6 bases, with 19 bases left between them. The CDR3 spans 16 residues. This chain's CDR3 is CATSRGLGGVDPEQYF. DNA for the CDR3: TGTGCCACCAGCAGAGGGTTAGGGGGGGTAGACCCCGAGCAGTACTTC.

The chain couples TRBV7-2 to TRBJ1-1, with a weak D call TRBD1 (5 bases). CDR3 size: 16 residues. CDR1 is SGHTA and CDR2 is FQGNSA in the germline V gene. V shed 3 bases and J shed 2 bases, with 16 bases lying between them. CDR3 sequence reads: CASSFPDSGKNTEAFF. For the CDR3, the DNA is TGTGCCAGCAGCTTCCCCGACTCAGGGAAAAACACTGAAGCTTTCTTT.

The V and J genes are TRBV27 and TRBJ2-1; no clear D. Trimming removed 8 bases from V and 7 bases from J, with 12 bases in between. CDR1 is MNHEY and CDR2 is SMNVEV in the germline V gene (reference sequence). The CDR3 has 12 amino acids. The CDR3 loop is CASGSTANEQFF. DNA for the CDR3: TGTGCCAGCGGTTCGACTGCTAATGAGCAGTTCTTC.

The CDR3 loop is CASQREASSYNEQFF. CDR3 coding DNA: TGTGCCTCACAACGGGAGGCTAGCTCCTACAATGAGCAGTTCTTC. The chain has TRBV9 and TRBJ2-1, with TRBD2 matching over 7 bases. This CDR3 is 15 amino acids long. V shed 10 bases and J 0 bases; nucleotides not matched to a gene: 10. The germline V gene encodes CDR1 SGDLS and CDR2 YYNGEE.

V gene TRBV6-1 combines with J gene TRBJ1-5; no reliable D call. The CDR3 is made up of 16 amino acids. V lost 0 bases and J 0 bases, leaving 9 bases between the germline ends. CDR1 is MNHNS and CDR2 is SASEGT in the germline V gene. For the CDR3, the DNA is TGTGCCAGCAGTGAAGCGCGGAGTAATAGCAATCAGCCCCAGCATTTT. It codes for CASSEARSNSNQPQHF.

The genes are TRBV19 and TRBJ1-2, with 10 bases aligning to TRBD1. V trimming: 3 bases; J trimming: 4 bases; junction bases outside the gene matches: 8. This CDR3 has 16 amino acids. Germline V CDR1 and CDR2: LNHDA, SQIVND (reference sequence). CDR3 protein: CASSIYGTGDSYGYTF. Here the CDR3 DNA reads TGTGCCAGTAGTATTTACGGGACAGGGGATTCCTATGGCTACACCTTC.

V usage is TRBV28 and J usage is TRBJ2-5; TRBD1 aligns across 8 bases. V was pared by 3 bases and J by 5 bases, with 2 bases of the junction left unmatched. Germline lookup yields CDR1 MDHEN and CDR2 SYDVKM. The CDR3 extends over 13 amino acids. CDR3 protein: CASSLPGGETQYF. CDR3 in DNA: TGTGCCAGCAGTTTGCCAGGGGGCGAGACCCAGTACTTC.

The chain employs TRBV5-8 and TRBJ2-4; no firm D call. The CDR3 loop spans 13 amino acids. The V gene lost 1 base and the J gene lost 0 bases, with 2 bases spanning the gap. The germline V gene encodes CDR1 SGHTS and CDR2 YDEGEE. The CDR3 nucleotides read TGTGCCAGCAGCTTGCTAGCCAAAAACATTCAGTACTTC. Its translation: CASSLLAKNIQYF.

The rearrangement links TRBV7-3 to TRBJ2-1; TRBD2 matches at 8 bases. CDR3 size: 14 residues. CDR1 and CDR2 (germline): SGHTA, FQGTGA. J was trimmed by 6 bases and V by 2 bases; bases with no gene match: 3. The CDR3 nucleotides read TGTGCCAGCAGCTTAGCGGGAGGTCCCAATGAGCAGTTCTTC. It encodes CASSLAGGPNEQFF.

The rearrangement links TRBV5-8 to TRBJ2-1; 13 nucleotides align to TRBD2. The CDR3 is 10 residues long. Germline V CDR1 and CDR2: SGHTS, YDEGEE. Trimming at V came to 8 bases and at J to 15 bases, leaving 2 bases not matched to a gene. CDR3 sequence: CARGLAGRFF. In DNA form, the CDR3 reads TGTGCCAGGGGACTAGCGGGACGGTTCTTC.

The chain combines TRBV19 with TRBJ2-3; 13 bases line up with TRBD2. The CDR3 runs to 18 residues. The V segment lost 3 bases and the J segment 2 bases; nucleotides outside the gene matches: 8. Germline CDR1 reads LNHDA; CDR2 reads SQIVND (reference sequence). In nucleotides, the CDR3 is TGTGCCAGTAGTATTACGGGACTAGCGGGAAGAGACACAGATACGCAGTATTTT. Its protein product is CASSITGLAGRDTDTQYF.

The chain uses TRBV7-8 and TRBJ2-7; perhaps TRBD1 as D (5 bases). The V end was cut by 5 bases, the J end by 2 bases, with 13 bases between. This CDR3 region has 14 residues. CDR1 SGHVS and CDR2 FQNEAQ come from the germline V gene. This CDR3 reads CASSPRDRAYEQYF. The DNA for the CDR3 is TGTGCCAGCAGCCCCAGGGATCGTGCCTACGAGCAGTACTTC.

The chain has TRBV4-3 and TRBJ2-3; 10 nucleotides agree with TRBD2. CDR1 and CDR2 from the germline V gene are LGHNA and YSLEER. The CDR3 has 17 amino acids. After removal of 4 bases from V and 0 bases from J, the junction contained 7 bases not matched to a gene. Here the CDR3 DNA reads TGCGCCAGCAGCCGAGACTCTAGCGGGGGTAGCACAGATACGCAGTATTTT. Encoded protein: CASSRDSSGGSTDTQYF.